The 19 T cell receptor beta chains listed next were all sequenced from one sample in a study of T cell repertoires in cytomegalovirus infection. TCRdb reanalysed the reads using MiXCR and keeps one entry per CDR3 protein. In the table there are 100,000 to 150,000 distinct CDR3 sequences, around 25% of which are singletons. No antigens are known for them. The source material was PBMCs, sequenced either directly or after in vitro stimulation (not recorded which). The source is a human donor in good health (CMV status not recorded). Some clones in this sample may be carry-over from other donors' samples.

This clonotype was seen at least ten times. This chain links TRBV7-9 with TRBJ2-7, with 9 bases aligning to TRBD2. The V gene end was trimmed by 5 bases and the J gene end by 10 bases; junction bases not matched to a gene: 9. This CDR3 contains 13 residues. Looked up from germline, CDR1 is SEHNR and CDR2 is FQNEAQ (reference sequence). The CDR3 DNA follows: TGTGCCAGCAGCGGGAGACTAGCGGAGGAACAGTACGTC. Protein: CASSGRLAEEQYV.

This clonotype was counted only a few times. Here the CDR3 reads CASSLVGRGYNEQFF. CDR3 bases: TGTGCCAGCAGCTTGGTCGGGAGAGGGTACAATGAGCAGTTCTTC. The chain joins TRBV5-5 to TRBJ2-1; D may be TRBD2 (6 bases). This CDR3 has 15 amino acids. V dropped 0 bases and J dropped 4 bases, with 11 bases sitting between them. Germline loops: CDR1 SGHKS, CDR2 YYEKEE (reference sequence).

This clonotype was observed at least ten times. The chain recombines TRBV2 with TRBJ2-5; a weak D match, TRBD2 (6 bases). With 7 bases removed from V and 5 bases from J, the gap between germline ends came to 14 bases. The CDR3 loop spans 13 amino acids. The germline V gene encodes CDR1 SNHLY and CDR2 FYNNEI. The CDR3 spells CASILREAETQYF. As DNA, the CDR3 is TGTGCCAGCATCCTCAGGGAGGCCGAGACCCAGTACTTC.

This clonotype came up a few times. The chain links TRBV5-1 to TRBJ2-7, with a weak D call TRBD2 (5 bases). The CDR3 totals 15 residues. Germline CDR1 is SGHRS and CDR2 is YFSETQ. Trimming left V 4 bases short and J 5 bases short, with 19 bases between. CDR3 DNA sequence: TGCGCCAGCAGCCCCTACGTCTCGGGGAGCCACGAGCAGTACTTC. This gives the protein CASSPYVSGSHEQYF.

This clonotype was seen many times. The chain joins TRBV15 to TRBJ1-1; D is unresolved. CDR1 and CDR2 from the germline V gene are LNHNV and YYDKDF (reference sequence). The V and J ends lost 3 bases and 6 bases respectively, with 8 bases between them. The CDR3 is made up of 12 amino acids. CDR3 bases: TGTGCCACCAGCAGCCGGTTCTCTGAAGCTTTCTTT. The encoded protein is CATSSRFSEAFF.

The sample holds a few counts of this clonotype. V usage is TRBV5-6 and J usage is TRBJ2-7; 8 bases align to TRBD2. The CDR3 spans 15 residues. The germline CDR1 and CDR2 sequences are SGHDT and YYEEEE. The V gene end was trimmed by 4 bases and the J gene end by 6 bases; junction bases not matched to a gene: 12. In DNA, the CDR3 is TGTGCCAGCAGCGTCCAGGGGATTACTAGCGGCGAGCAGTACGTC. Amino acids: CASSVQGITSGEQYV.

This clonotype was detected only a few times. J is TRBJ1-2 and V is TRBV12-3 or TRBV12-4; no clear D gene. V dropped 3 bases and J dropped 5 bases, with 10 bases sitting between them. CDR3 size: 13 residues. CDR3 residues: CASSFSLVYGYTF. The CDR3 DNA reads as TGTGCCAGCAGTTTTTCTCTTGTATATGGCTACACCTTC.

This rearrangement joins TRBV20-1 to TRBJ1-5; D gene ambiguous. The CDR3 contains 14 residues. Germline CDR1 DFQATT, CDR2 SNEGSKA (reference sequence). Trimming left V 1 base short and J 5 bases short, with 12 bases between. CDR3 in amino acids: CSARGPDGYQPQHF. The CDR3 DNA sequence: TGCAGTGCTAGAGGCCCGGACGGTTATCAGCCCCAGCATTTT.

V is TRBV7-3 and J is TRBJ1-1; D remains ambiguous. This CDR3 contains 16 residues. V lost 2 bases, J lost 7 bases, and 20 bases lay in between. The germline V gene encodes CDR1 SGHTA and CDR2 FQGTGA. The DNA of the CDR3 is TGTGCCAGCAGCTTACGTCCCAGTTCAGGCGATAGTGAAGCTTTCTTT. It is translated as CASSLRPSSGDSEAFF.

This clonotype turned up a few times. V and J are TRBV7-2 and TRBJ1-2; 8 nucleotides line up with TRBD1. After removal of 3 bases from V and 6 bases from J, the junction contained 9 bases not matched to a gene. Germline V gives CDR1 SGHTA, CDR2 FQGNSA. This CDR3 comprises 15 residues. Here the CDR3 reads CASSFLPTGEHGYTF. The CDR3 DNA sequence: TGTGCCAGCAGCTTCCTCCCGACAGGGGAGCATGGCTACACCTTC.

This clonotype was counted at least ten times. The chain carries TRBV12-3 or TRBV12-4 and TRBJ2-2; 14 nucleotides match TRBD2. CDR3 size: 17 residues. The V gene end was trimmed by 4 bases and the J gene end by 5 bases; junction bases not matched to a gene: 6. The CDR3: CASSSEGLAGGTGELFF. In DNA, the CDR3 is TGTGCCAGCAGTTCCGAAGGACTAGCGGGAGGTACCGGGGAGCTGTTTTTT.

The rearrangement uses TRBV29-1 and TRBJ2-2; TRBD1 aligns across 9 bases. With V trimmed by 3 bases and J by 6 bases, 11 bases remained unmatched. CDR1 and CDR2 (germline): SQVTM, ANQGSEA. The CDR3 extends over 16 amino acids. The CDR3 reads CSVEGRDREGSGELFF. DNA for the CDR3: TGCAGCGTTGAGGGCCGGGACAGGGAAGGATCCGGGGAGCTGTTTTTT.

V is TRBV19 and J is TRBJ2-3; D not certain. Germline V gives CDR1 LNHDA, CDR2 SQIVND (reference sequence). The CDR3 is made up of 13 amino acids. The V and J ends lost 3 bases and 4 bases respectively, with 8 bases between them. The CDR3 loop is CASSMEGADTQYF. The CDR3 nucleotides read TGTGCCAGTAGTATGGAAGGTGCAGATACGCAGTATTTT.

The CDR3 spells CASSFRGPRTGELFF. CDR3 coding DNA: TGTGCCAGCAGCTTCAGGGGGCCCCGGACCGGGGAGCTGTTTTTT. V and J are TRBV2 and TRBJ2-2, with TRBD1 identical over 8 bases. This CDR3 region has 15 residues. The germline V gene encodes CDR1 SNHLY and CDR2 FYNNEI. V gave up 6 bases and J gave up 5 bases; unmatched junction bases: 8.

This clonotype came up a few times. This chain connects TRBV6-1 to TRBJ2-1, with TRBD2 identical over 15 bases. V trimming: 6 bases; J trimming: 8 bases; junction bases outside the gene matches: 5. Germline V CDR1 and CDR2: MNHNS, SASEGT. The CDR3 covers 15 residues. The CDR3 region has the DNA TGTGCCAGCAGGCCGGGACTAGCGGGAGGCTATGAGCAGTTCTTC. Residues: CASRPGLAGGYEQFF.

This clonotype occurred a few times. The rearrangement links TRBV10-3 to TRBJ1-5; D not resolved. CDR3 length equals 16 residues. The V gene lost 2 bases and the J gene lost 1 base, with 12 bases spanning the gap. CDR1 ENHRY and CDR2 SYGVKD come from the germline V gene. CDR3 region: CAISEGGPRSNQPQHF. CDR3 in DNA: TGTGCCATCAGTGAGGGAGGGCCCCGGAGCAATCAGCCCCAGCATTTT.

This clonotype appeared a few times. The rearrangement links TRBV5-1 to TRBJ2-5; D is undetermined. Per the germline V gene, CDR1 is SGHRS and CDR2 is YFSETQ. The V and J ends lost 1 base and 3 bases respectively, with 7 bases between them. The CDR3 loop spans 13 amino acids. The CDR3 sequence is CASSLQVEETQYF. In DNA, the CDR3 is TGCGCCAGCAGCTTGCAGGTTGAAGAGACCCAGTACTTC.

The chain links TRBV29-1 to TRBJ2-5; weak D call: TRBD1 (6 bases). The CDR3 spans 13 residues. V lost 4 bases to trimming and J lost 1 base, with 10 bases between them. Germline-derived CDR1 and CDR2 are SQVTM and ANQGSEA. The CDR3: CSVAGTLQETQYF. The CDR3 DNA sequence: TGCAGCGTTGCCGGGACACTCCAAGAGACCCAGTACTTC.

V usage is TRBV4-3 and J usage is TRBJ1-1, with unresolved D. V gave up 3 bases and J gave up 6 bases, with 8 bases separating them. The CDR3 is made up of 12 amino acids. Germline assignment: CDR1 LGHNA and CDR2 YSLEER. The CDR3 is CASSQGASEAFF. The CDR3 DNA follows: TGCGCCAGCAGCCAGGGCGCTTCTGAAGCTTTCTTT.